These 20 T cell receptor beta chains share one sample of origin, sequenced in a study of blood T cell repertoires in COVID-19. The protocol was immunoSEQ multiplex PCR, while the TCRdb copy is restricted to in-frame clones and leaves out a portion. The sample has over 150,000 clones; roughly 84% are singletons. Material for sequencing was peripheral blood. All receptors derive from a man older than 75 with COVID-19, enrolled during active disease.

This chain uses TRBV12-5 with TRBJ1-5; no reliable D call. This CDR3 comprises 13 residues. CDR1 and CDR2 (germline): LGHNT, FRNRAP. The ends were cut back, 2 bases at V and 4 bases at J, with 6 bases in the middle. The CDR3 loop is CASGLYRNQPQHF. CDR3 in DNA: TGTGCTAGTGGTTTGTATAGAAATCAGCCCCAGCATTTT.

The rearrangement joins TRBV19 to TRBJ2-5; D possibly corresponds to TRBD1 (6 bases). This CDR3 is 13 amino acids long. Trimming took off 0 bases at V and 4 bases at J, with 6 bases between the two ends. Germline V gene sequence: CDR1 LNHDA, CDR2 SQIVND (reference sequence). CDR3 protein: CASSIEGGETQYF. The DNA of the CDR3 is TGTGCCAGTAGTATAGAAGGGGGAGAGACCCAGTACTTC.

The gene calls are TRBV10-3 and TRBJ1-1, with D possibly matching TRBD1 (6 bases). Germline values: CDR1 ENHRY, CDR2 SYGVKD. V lost 5 bases and J 4 bases, leaving 11 bases between the germline ends. This CDR3 is 13 amino acids long. The CDR3 bases are TGTGCCATCAGTCCTCAGGGGCCCACTGAAGCTTTCTTT. Translated, it gives CAISPQGPTEAFF.

The chain recombines TRBV5-4 with TRBJ1-6, with TRBD1 matching 7 bases. The CDR3 is 14 amino acids. Germline V lookup: CDR1 SGHNT, CDR2 YYREEE (reference sequence). Trimming removed 2 bases from V and 5 bases from J; junction bases left unmatched: 1. The CDR3 is CASSFGTDNSPLHF. CDR3 nucleotides: TGTGCCAGCAGCTTCGGGACAGATAATTCACCCCTCCACTTT.

This chain connects TRBV5-8 to TRBJ1-1; D may be TRBD1 (6 bases). The CDR3 sequence is 18 residues long. Per germline, CDR1 SGHTS and CDR2 YDEGEE. Trimming left V 6 bases short and J 0 bases short, with 24 bases between. Written as DNA, the CDR3 is TGTGCCAGCACCCTGGGGGCAGTGCTAACGGGGTTGAACACTGAAGCTTTCTTT. It yields the protein CASTLGAVLTGLNTEAFF.

The rearrangement joins TRBV5-1 to TRBJ1-3; no firm D call. There are 16 residues in the CDR3. Germline V gives CDR1 SGHRS, CDR2 YFSETQ. V lost 4 bases to trimming and J lost 0 bases, with 14 bases between them. The CDR3 DNA reads as TGCGCCAGCAGCCATTCTGGTTCCAGCTCTGGAAACACCATATATTTT. Protein product: CASSHSGSSSGNTIYF.

The genes are TRBV28 and TRBJ1-2, with TRBD1 matching 7 bases. The CDR3 sequence is 16 residues long. Germline lookup yields CDR1 MDHEN and CDR2 SYDVKM. Trimming at V came to 4 bases and at J to 8 bases, leaving 16 bases not matched to a gene. This CDR3 reads CASSYHYRTGEGGYTF. The CDR3 region has the DNA TGTGCCAGCAGTTACCACTATAGGACAGGAGAGGGCGGCTACACCTTC.

The chain joins TRBV12-3 or TRBV12-4 to TRBJ1-2, with no clear D. The CDR3 loop spans 11 amino acids. V dropped 7 bases and J dropped 9 bases, with 12 bases sitting between them. The chain's CDR3 is CASTRSRSYTF. CDR3 DNA sequence: TGTGCCAGCACCCGCTCTAGAAGCTACACCTTC.

V usage is TRBV6-5 and J usage is TRBJ1-6; TRBD1 aligns across 7 bases. The CDR3 loop spans 14 amino acids. J was trimmed by 8 bases and V by 5 bases; bases with no gene match: 6. Germline CDR1 and CDR2: MNHEY and SVGAGI. The CDR3 loop reads CASSRQGIDSPLHF. CDR3 coding DNA: TGTGCCAGCAGTCGACAGGGTATAGATTCACCCCTCCACTTT.

This clone was observed once. The V gene is TRBV2, the J gene TRBJ1-4; D unclear. There are 13 residues in the CDR3. Germline loops: CDR1 SNHLY, CDR2 FYNNEI. The V end was cut by 8 bases, the J end by 1 base, with 8 bases between. The CDR3 sequence: CASLDITNEKLFF. The DNA of the CDR3 is TGTGCCAGCCTTGACATAACTAATGAAAAACTGTTTTTT. The variable domain in full, with the rest retrieved from reference TRBV2 and TRBJ1-4, is EPEVTQTPSHQVTQMGQEVILRCVPISNHLYFYWYRQILGQKVEFLVSFYNNEISEKSEIFDDQFSVERPDGSNFTLKIRSTKLEDSAMYFCASLDITNEKLFFGSGTQLSVL.

This chain joins TRBV18 and TRBJ1-2; no firm D call. Trimming removed 3 bases at V and 8 bases at J, with 19 bases between. The CDR3 is made up of 15 amino acids. The germline CDR1 and CDR2 sequences are KGHSH and LQKENI. This CDR3 reads CASSPSMAYTEGYTF. CDR3 sequence (DNA): TGTGCCAGCTCACCTTCCATGGCCTACACGGAGGGCTACACCTTC.

The chain employs TRBV5-4 and TRBJ1-4; perhaps TRBD1 as D (5 bases). This CDR3 has 14 amino acids. CDR1 is SGHNT and CDR2 is YYREEE in the germline V gene (reference sequence). Trimming stripped 0 bases from V and 7 bases from J, with 10 bases between. The chain's CDR3 is CASSLVGGGEKLFF. The CDR3 bases are TGTGCCAGCAGCTTGGTGGGGGGAGGTGAAAAACTGTTTTTT.

V gene TRBV5-1 combines with J gene TRBJ2-7; 9 bases line up with TRBD2. The trim removed 1 base at V and 4 bases at J, leaving 6 bases unmatched. The CDR3 runs to 15 residues. In germline, CDR1 is SGHRS, CDR2 YFSETQ. The CDR3 here is CASSLRPSGEYEQYF. CDR3 sequence (DNA): TGCGCCAGCAGCTTGAGGCCTAGCGGGGAATACGAGCAGTACTTC.

The chain has TRBV2 and TRBJ1-4; D gene uncertain. The CDR3 loop spans 14 amino acids. Germline V gives CDR1 SNHLY, CDR2 FYNNEI. V lost 7 bases and J 3 bases, leaving 12 bases between the germline ends. The CDR3 DNA follows: TGTGCCAGCACTACTCTGCCTCCTAATGAAAAACTGTTTTTT. Translating gives CASTTLPPNEKLFF.

The sample holds one count of this clone. The V gene is TRBV5-1, the J gene TRBJ1-2, with 8 nucleotides matching TRBD1. Looked up from germline, CDR1 is SGHRS and CDR2 is YFSETQ. The CDR3 totals 14 residues. V was pared by 6 bases and J by 5 bases, with 9 bases of the junction left unmatched. CDR3 in amino acids: CASTSPGGRYGYTF. DNA for the CDR3: TGCGCCAGCACGAGCCCAGGGGGCAGGTATGGCTACACCTTC.

The rearrangement joins TRBV19 to TRBJ1-6; no reliable D call. The CDR3 extends over 13 amino acids. The germline V gene has CDR1 LNHDA and CDR2 SQIVND (reference sequence). V gave up 6 bases and J gave up 3 bases, with 6 bases separating them. CDR3 in DNA: TGTGCCAGTAGCCGGGTCTATAATTCACCCCTCCACTTT. Its protein product is CASSRVYNSPLHF.

The rearrangement links TRBV2 to TRBJ1-2, with TRBD1 matching 8 bases. V shed 4 bases and J 8 bases; nucleotides not matched to a gene: 6. The CDR3 extends over 13 amino acids. Germline values: CDR1 SNHLY, CDR2 FYNNEI. The CDR3 spells CASSGPGGVGYTF. The DNA of the CDR3 is TGTGCCAGCAGTGGCCCAGGGGGCGTCGGCTACACCTTC.

The chain combines TRBV18 with TRBJ1-2; tentative D call: TRBD1 (5 bases). V dropped 0 bases and J dropped 8 bases, with 10 bases sitting between them. CDR1 and CDR2 (germline): KGHSH, LQKENI. The CDR3 sequence is 13 residues long. CDR3 nucleotides: TGTGCCAGCTCACCACCCCAGGGTCGGGGCTACACCTTC. Its translation: CASSPPQGRGYTF.

The V gene is TRBV11-3, the J gene TRBJ1-6; 8 positions match TRBD1. V dropped 5 bases and J dropped 9; count of bases not matched to a gene: 15. The CDR3 has 17 amino acids. CDR1 and CDR2 from the germline V gene are SGHNT and YENEEA. For the CDR3, the DNA is TGTGCCAGCAGCCGTTCAGGGGGCCCAGGACAAGGTTCACCCCTCCACTTT. Translating it yields CASSRSGGPGQGSPLHF.

In its sample, this clone was seen a few times. DNA of the CDR3: TGTGCCAGCAGGGGGGGCTCTGGAAACACCATATATTTT. This sequence encodes CASRGGSGNTIYF. This chain joins TRBV11-2 and TRBJ1-3; the D gene is possibly TRBD1 (5 bases). Trimming shortened V by 6 bases and J by 0 bases, and 6 bases separated the two germline ends. Germline lookup yields CDR1 SGHAT and CDR2 FQNNGV. The CDR3 extends over 13 amino acids. The variable domain in full, with the rest retrieved from reference TRBV11-2 and TRBJ1-3, is EAGVAQSPRYKIIEKRQSVAFWCNPISGHATLYWYQQILGQGPKLLIQFQNNGVVDDSQLPKDRFSAERLKGVDSTLKIQPAKLEDSAVYLCASRGGSGNTIYFGEGSWLTVV.